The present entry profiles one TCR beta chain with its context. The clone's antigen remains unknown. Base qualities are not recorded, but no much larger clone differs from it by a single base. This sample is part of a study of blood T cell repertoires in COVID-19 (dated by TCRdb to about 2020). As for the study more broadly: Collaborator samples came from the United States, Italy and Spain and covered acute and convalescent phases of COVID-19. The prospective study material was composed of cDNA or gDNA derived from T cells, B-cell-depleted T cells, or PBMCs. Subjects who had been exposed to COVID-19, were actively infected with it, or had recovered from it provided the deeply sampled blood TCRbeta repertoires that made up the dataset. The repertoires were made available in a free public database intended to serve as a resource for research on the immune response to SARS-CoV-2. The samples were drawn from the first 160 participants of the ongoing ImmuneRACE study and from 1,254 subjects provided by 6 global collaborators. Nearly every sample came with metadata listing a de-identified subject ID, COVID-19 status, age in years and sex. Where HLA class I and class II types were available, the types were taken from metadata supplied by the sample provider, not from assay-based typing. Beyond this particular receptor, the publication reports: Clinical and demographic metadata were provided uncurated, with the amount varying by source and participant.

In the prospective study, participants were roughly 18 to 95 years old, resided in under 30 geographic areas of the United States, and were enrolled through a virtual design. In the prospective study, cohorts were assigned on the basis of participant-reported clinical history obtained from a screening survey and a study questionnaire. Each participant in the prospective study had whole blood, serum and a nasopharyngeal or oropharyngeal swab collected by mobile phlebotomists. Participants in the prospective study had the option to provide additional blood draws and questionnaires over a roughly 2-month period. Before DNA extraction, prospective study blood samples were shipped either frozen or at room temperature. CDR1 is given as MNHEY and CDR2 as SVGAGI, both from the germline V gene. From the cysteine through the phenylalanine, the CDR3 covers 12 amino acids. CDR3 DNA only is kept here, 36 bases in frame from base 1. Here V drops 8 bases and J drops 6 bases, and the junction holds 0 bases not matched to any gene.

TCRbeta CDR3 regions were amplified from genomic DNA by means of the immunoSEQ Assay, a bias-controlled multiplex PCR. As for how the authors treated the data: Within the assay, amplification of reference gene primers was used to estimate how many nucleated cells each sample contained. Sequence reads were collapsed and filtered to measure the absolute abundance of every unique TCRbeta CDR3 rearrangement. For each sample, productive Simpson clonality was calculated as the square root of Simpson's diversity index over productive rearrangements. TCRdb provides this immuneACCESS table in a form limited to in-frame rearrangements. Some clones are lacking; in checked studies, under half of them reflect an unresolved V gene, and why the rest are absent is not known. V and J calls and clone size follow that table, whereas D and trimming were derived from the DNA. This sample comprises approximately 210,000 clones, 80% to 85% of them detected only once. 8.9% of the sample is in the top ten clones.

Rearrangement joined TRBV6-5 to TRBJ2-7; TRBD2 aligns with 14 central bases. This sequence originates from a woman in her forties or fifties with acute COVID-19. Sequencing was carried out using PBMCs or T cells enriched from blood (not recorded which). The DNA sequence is TGTGCCAGCGGACTAGCGGGAGGCGAGCAGTACTTC. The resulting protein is CASGLAGGEQYF.